Each of the 5 T cell receptor beta chains below was sequenced from the same sample in a study of OX40 agonist ivuxolimab in advanced cancers. The table came from immunoSEQ multiplex PCR; TCRdb's copy has only in-frame clones and leaves some out. The sample carries 50,000 to 65,000 clones, 85% to 90% recorded once. Sequenced material: CD4+ or CD8+ T cells sorted from blood, taken in a trial of the OX40 agonist ivuxolimab. The receptors here all came from an adult with an advanced solid tumor such as melanoma, head and neck, liver or kidney cancer.

The table lists this clone with a few counts. The chain couples TRBV30 to TRBJ2-7, with D unclear. Looked up from germline, CDR1 is GTSNPN and CDR2 is SVGIG (reference sequence). The V end lost 2 bases, the J end lost 2 bases, and 13 bases lay between the germline ends. The CDR3 consists of 14 residues. CDR3 DNA sequence: TGTGCCTGGAGTCCCCGCCCTAAACCCTACGAGCAGTACTTC. This gives the protein CAWSPRPKPYEQYF.

The gene calls are TRBV2 and TRBJ1-1; D unclear. The CDR3 contains 14 residues. Germline V gives CDR1 SNHLY, CDR2 FYNNEI. Between the trimmed V and J ends, which lost 4 bases and 5 bases, there was a span of 14 bases. CDR3 amino acids: CASSALTKGTEAFF. The CDR3 nucleotides read TGTGCCAGCAGTGCTTTGACGAAAGGGACTGAAGCTTTCTTT.

CDR3: CASSLGGQGYTF. The CDR3 DNA reads TGCGCCAGCAGCTTGGGGGGGCAAGGCTACACCTTC. The rearrangement links TRBV5-1 to TRBJ1-2; D may be TRBD1 (6 bases). The CDR3 is 12 amino acids. Germline values: CDR1 SGHRS, CDR2 YFSETQ. The germline V and J ends were trimmed by 0 bases and 8 bases, with 8 bases remaining between them. Filled out from reference TRBV5-1 and TRBJ1-2, the complete variable domain reads KAGVTQTPRYLIKTRGQQVTLSCSPISGHRSVSWYQQTPGQGLQFLFEYFSETQRNKGNFPGRFSGRQFSNSRSEMNVSTLELGDSALYLCASSLGGQGYTFGSGTRLTVV.

The chain joins TRBV6-5 to TRBJ2-1, with D perhaps matching TRBD1 (6 bases). CDR1 and CDR2 (germline): MNHEY, SVGAGI. V was shortened by 8 bases and J by 9 bases, with 11 bases between the two germline ends. This CDR3 is 11 amino acids long. CDR3 bases: TGTGCCAGCGGCACAGGGACTGAGCAGTTCTTC. It specifies CASGTGTEQFF.

The chain links TRBV5-4 to TRBJ2-1, with TRBD2 identical over 8 bases. Germline CDR1 SGHNT, CDR2 YYREEE (reference sequence). The ends lost 5 bases at V and 0 bases at J; junction bases unmatched: 4. This CDR3 has 15 residues. CDR3 nucleotides: TGTGCCAGCAGTCTGAGCGGGAGCTCCTACAATGAGCAGTTCTTC. This encodes CASSLSGSSYNEQFF.